This note documents a single T cell receptor (beta chain) sequence. The clone's antigen remains unknown. No base qualities exist here, and no much larger clone lies one base off it. This sample is part of a study of OX40 agonist ivuxolimab in advanced cancers. As for the study more broadly: The costimulatory receptor OX40 (CD134) was targeted by ivuxolimab, a fully human IgG2 agonistic monoclonal antibody. Intravenous ivuxolimab was administered to patients every 2 weeks at six dose levels: 0.01, 0.1, 0.3, 1.5, 3 and 10 mg/kg. Among the approximately 50 dose-escalation patients, some 19 had hepatocellular carcinoma, approximately 15 melanoma, 9 renal cell carcinoma and 9 head and neck cancer. Partial responses were achieved by three dose-escalation patients, of whom one had hepatocellular carcinoma and two had cutaneous melanoma. The point of sequencing TCRbeta in the periphery was to test whether ivuxolimab changed TCR sequence diversity and drove clonal T-cell expansion. Patients were allowed to have had prior anti-PD-1, anti-PD-L1 or anti-CTLA-4 therapy, and 40% of the dose-escalation patients had been treated with checkpoint inhibitors. A male proportion of around 83% and a mean age of around 60 years, ranging from 23 to 79, were recorded for the dose-escalation cohort. The paper describes the monotherapy dose-escalation part (N of about 54 patients) of the phase I trial of ivuxolimab. The study at large found these results: Low levels of normalized T-cell clonal expansion were also shown by some nonresponding patients. On average, CD8+ T cells showed more expanded clones than CD4+ T cells after ivuxolimab. In partial responders in the 0.1-3.0 mg/kg groups, normalized peripheral clonal expansion was found to be among the lowest, especially among CD8+ T cells. The antigen specificity of the clonally expanded peripheral T cells was not determined. At doses from 0.1 to 3.0 mg/kg, clonal expansion was seen in both CD4+ and CD8+ blood T cells between baseline and week 6.

V is reduced by 6 bases and J by 1 base, leaving a spacing of 15 bases between them. The cysteine opens and the phenylalanine closes a CDR3 of 15 amino acids. Left in the record is the CDR3 DNA by itself, 45 bases read in frame from the first base. Reading the germline V gene gives CDR1 SGHDT and CDR2 YYEEEE. The trial excluded patients who had a history of autoimmune disease or were on systemic immunosuppression. Peripheral blood for TCR sequencing was collected from all dose cohorts at baseline, on cycle 4 day 1, and on cycle 7 day 1. Samples came from an open-label, multicenter, first-in-human phase I dose-escalation trial of ivuxolimab. Adults with locally advanced or metastatic melanoma, renal cell, hepatocellular, or head and neck squamous cell carcinoma were enrolled in the trial. Before TCR sequencing, CD4+ T cells and CD8+ T cells from peripheral blood were sorted into separate populations.

For sequencing of the TCRbeta CDR3 region, genomic DNA was extracted from the sorted cells. The immunoSEQ Assay was used for sequencing of TCRbeta CDR3 regions. TCRdb mirrors the immuneACCESS table, restricted to in-frame sequences. Some clones are absent from its copies; in checked studies, under half trace to an unresolved V gene, and the reason for the others is unknown. This sample gives 20,000 to 30,000 clones in total; more than 75% of them show up just once. The biggest ten clones account for roughly 15% of the sample. The sample in question was CD4+ or CD8+ T cells sorted from blood, obtained in a trial of the OX40 agonist ivuxolimab. Recombination joined TRBV5-6 with TRBJ2-3; a tentative D call is TRBD2 (6 bases match). This receptor was taken from an adult with an advanced solid tumor such as melanoma, head and neck, liver or kidney cancer. The CDR3 protein: CASTTFSGGTDTQYF. The nucleotide sequence reads as follows: TGTGCCAGCACCACTTTTTCGGGAGGCACAGATACGCAGTATTTT.